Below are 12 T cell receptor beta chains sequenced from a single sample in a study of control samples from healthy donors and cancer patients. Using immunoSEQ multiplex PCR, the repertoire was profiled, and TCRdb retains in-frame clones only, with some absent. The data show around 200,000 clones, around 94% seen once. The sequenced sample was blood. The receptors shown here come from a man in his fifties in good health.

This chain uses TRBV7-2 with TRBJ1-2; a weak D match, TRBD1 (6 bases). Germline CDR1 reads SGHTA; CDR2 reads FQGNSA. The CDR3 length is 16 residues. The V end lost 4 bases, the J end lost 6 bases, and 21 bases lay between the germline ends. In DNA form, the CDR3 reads TGTGCCAGCAGCTCCGACCAGACAGGCGGTTCCGATGGCTACACCTTC. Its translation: CASSSDQTGGSDGYTF. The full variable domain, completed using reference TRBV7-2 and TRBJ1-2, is GAGVSQSPSNKVTEKGKDVELRCDPISGHTALYWYRQSLGQGLEFLIYFQGNSAPDKSGLPSDRFSAERTGGSVSTLTIQRTQQEDSAVYLCASSSDQTGGSDGYTFGSGTRLTVV.

CDR3 region: CASSLNGASTSFFF. The CDR3 DNA reads TGTGCCAGCAGCTTAAATGGGGCCAGTACCTCATTTTTCTTT. The V call is TRBV11-2, the J call TRBJ1-1; a weak D match, TRBD1 (5 bases). Trimming removed 2 bases from V and 13 bases from J, with 20 bases in between. CDR3 length: 14 amino acids. Germline loops: CDR1 SGHAT, CDR2 FQNNGV.

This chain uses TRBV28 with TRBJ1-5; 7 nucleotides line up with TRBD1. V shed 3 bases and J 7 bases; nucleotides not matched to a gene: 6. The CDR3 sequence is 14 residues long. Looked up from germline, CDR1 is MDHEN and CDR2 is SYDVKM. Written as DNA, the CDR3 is TGTGCCAGCAGTTTTTACAGGGGAAGACAGCCCCAGCATTTT. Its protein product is CASSFYRGRQPQHF.

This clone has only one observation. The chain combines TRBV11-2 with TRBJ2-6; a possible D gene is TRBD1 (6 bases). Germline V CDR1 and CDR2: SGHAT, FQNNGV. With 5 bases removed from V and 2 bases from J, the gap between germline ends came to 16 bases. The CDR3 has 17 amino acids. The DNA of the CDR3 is TGTGCCAGCAGCGGTGAGGGGGTCATCCCTGGGGCCAACGTCCTGACTTTC. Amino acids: CASSGEGVIPGANVLTF.

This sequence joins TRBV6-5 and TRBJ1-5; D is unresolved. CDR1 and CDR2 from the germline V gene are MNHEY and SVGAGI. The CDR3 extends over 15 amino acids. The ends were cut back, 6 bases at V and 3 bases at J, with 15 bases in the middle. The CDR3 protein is CASRTDGLSNQPQHF. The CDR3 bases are TGTGCCAGCAGGACCGACGGGCTCTCCAATCAGCCCCAGCATTTT.

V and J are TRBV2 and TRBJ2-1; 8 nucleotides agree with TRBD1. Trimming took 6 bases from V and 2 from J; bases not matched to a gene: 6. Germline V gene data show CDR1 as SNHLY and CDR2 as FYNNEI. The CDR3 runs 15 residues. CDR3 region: CASRATGAAYNEQFF. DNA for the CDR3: TGTGCCAGCAGGGCGACAGGGGCGGCCTACAATGAGCAGTTCTTC.

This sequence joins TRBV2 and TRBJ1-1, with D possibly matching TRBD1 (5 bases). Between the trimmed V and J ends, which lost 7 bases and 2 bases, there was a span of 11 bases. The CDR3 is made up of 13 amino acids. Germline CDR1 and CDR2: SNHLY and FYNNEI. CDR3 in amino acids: CASILDRNTEAFF. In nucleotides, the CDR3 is TGTGCCAGCATTCTAGACAGAAACACTGAAGCTTTCTTT.

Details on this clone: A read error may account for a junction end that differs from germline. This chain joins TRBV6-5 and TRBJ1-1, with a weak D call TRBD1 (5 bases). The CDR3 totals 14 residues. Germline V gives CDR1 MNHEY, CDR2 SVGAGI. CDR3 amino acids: CASSDSGGTTEAFF. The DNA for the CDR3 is TGTGCCAGCAGTGACTCGGGGGGGACCACTGAAGCTTTCTTT.

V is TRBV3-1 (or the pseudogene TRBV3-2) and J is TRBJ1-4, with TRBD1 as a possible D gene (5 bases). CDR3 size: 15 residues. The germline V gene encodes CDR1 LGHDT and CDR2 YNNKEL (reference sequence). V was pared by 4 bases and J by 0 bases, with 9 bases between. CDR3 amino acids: CASSRRQSTNEKLFF. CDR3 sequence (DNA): TGTGCCAGCAGCCGCCGACAGTCAACTAATGAAAAACTGTTTTTT.

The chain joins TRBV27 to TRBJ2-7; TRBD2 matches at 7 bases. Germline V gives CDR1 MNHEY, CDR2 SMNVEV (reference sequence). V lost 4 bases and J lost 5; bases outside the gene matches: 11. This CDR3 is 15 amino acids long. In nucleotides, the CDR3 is TGTGCCAGCAGTTCGCTAGCGGCCCCTAGCGACGAGCAGTACTTC. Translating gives CASSSLAAPSDEQYF.

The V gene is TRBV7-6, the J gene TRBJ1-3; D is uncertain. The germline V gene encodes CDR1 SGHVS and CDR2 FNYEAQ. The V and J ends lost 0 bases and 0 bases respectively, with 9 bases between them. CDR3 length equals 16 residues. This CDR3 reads CASSLAAAISGNTIYF. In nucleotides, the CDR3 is TGTGCCAGCAGCTTAGCGGCGGCAATCTCTGGAAACACCATATATTTT. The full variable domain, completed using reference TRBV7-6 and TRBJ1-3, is GAGVSQSPRYKVTKRGQDVALRCDPISGHVSLYWYRQALGQGPEFLTYFNYEAQQDKSGLPNDRFSAERPEGSISTLTIQRTEQRDSAMYRCASSLAAAISGNTIYFGEGSWLTVV.

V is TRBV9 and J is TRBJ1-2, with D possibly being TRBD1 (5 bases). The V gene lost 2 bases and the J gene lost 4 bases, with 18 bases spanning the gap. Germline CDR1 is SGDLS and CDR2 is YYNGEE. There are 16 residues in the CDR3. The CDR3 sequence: CASSVARDFHLYGYTF. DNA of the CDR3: TGTGCCAGCAGCGTCGCCCGGGACTTCCACCTCTATGGCTACACCTTC. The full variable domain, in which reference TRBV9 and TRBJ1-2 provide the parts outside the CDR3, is DSGVTQTPKHLITATGQRVTLRCSPRSGDLSVYWYQQSLDQGLQFLIQYYNGEERAKGNILERFSAQQFPDLHSELNLSSLELGDSALYFCASSVARDFHLYGYTFGSGTRLTVV.